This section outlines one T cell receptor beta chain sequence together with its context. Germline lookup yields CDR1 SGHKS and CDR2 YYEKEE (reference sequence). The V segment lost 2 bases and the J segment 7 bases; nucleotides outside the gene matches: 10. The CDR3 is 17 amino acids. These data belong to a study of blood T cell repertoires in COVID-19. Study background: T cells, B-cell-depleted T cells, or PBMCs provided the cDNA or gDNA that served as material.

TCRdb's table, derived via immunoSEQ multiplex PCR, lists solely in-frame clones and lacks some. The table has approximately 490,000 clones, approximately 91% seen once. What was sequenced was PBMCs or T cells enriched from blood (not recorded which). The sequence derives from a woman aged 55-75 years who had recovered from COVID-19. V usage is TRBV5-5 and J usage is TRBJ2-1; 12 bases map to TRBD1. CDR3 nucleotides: TGTGCCAGCAGCTTCGGACCGGGACAGGGGGCGGGAAATGAGCAGTTCTTC. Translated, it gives CASSFGPGQGAGNEQFF.